This T cell receptor beta chain was obtained from a study of OX40 agonist ivuxolimab in advanced cancers. Study information: Three dose-escalation patients had partial responses: one with hepatocellular carcinoma and two with cutaneous melanoma.

Samples were taken at baseline and on day 1 of cycles 4 and 7. The assay was immunoSEQ multiplex PCR, and TCRdb's table has in-frame clones only and misses some. The table includes 50,000 to 70,000 clones, around 81% detected once. The table lists this clone with a count of one. The antigen is not known. Overall study findings and caveats: Patients with a partial response at 0.1-3.0 mg/kg had among the lowest clonal expansion. Expanded peripheral T cell antigen specificity was not determined.

Germline V gives CDR1 SGDLS, CDR2 YYNGEE. V shed 3 bases and J shed 4 bases, with 18 bases lying between them. This CDR3 is 16 amino acids long. The specimen was CD4+ or CD8+ T cells sorted from blood, collected in a trial of the OX40 agonist ivuxolimab. This chain uses TRBV9 with TRBJ2-3; D unresolved. This TCR came from an adult with an advanced solid tumor such as melanoma, head and neck, liver or kidney cancer. The chain's CDR3 is CASSATGAKSADTQYF. The CDR3 region has the DNA TGTGCCAGCAGCGCCACCGGAGCTAAGAGTGCAGATACGCAGTATTTT.